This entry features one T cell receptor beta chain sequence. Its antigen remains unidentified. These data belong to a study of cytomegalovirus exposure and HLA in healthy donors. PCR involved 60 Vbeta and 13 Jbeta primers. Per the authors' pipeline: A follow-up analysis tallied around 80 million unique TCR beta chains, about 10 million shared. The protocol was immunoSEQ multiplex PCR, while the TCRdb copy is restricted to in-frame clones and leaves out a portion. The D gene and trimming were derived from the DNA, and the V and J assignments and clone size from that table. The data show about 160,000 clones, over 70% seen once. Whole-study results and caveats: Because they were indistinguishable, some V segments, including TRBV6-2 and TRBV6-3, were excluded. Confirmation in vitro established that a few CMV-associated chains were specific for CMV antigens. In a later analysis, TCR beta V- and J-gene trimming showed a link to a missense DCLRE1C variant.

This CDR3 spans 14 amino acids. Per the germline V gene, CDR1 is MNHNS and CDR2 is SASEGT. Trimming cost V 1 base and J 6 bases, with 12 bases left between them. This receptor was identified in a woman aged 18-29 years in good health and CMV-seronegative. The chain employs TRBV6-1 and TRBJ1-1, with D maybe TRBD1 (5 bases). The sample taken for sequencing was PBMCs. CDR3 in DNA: TGTGCCAGCAGTGAAGTGGGCTGGGGGGCTGAAGCTTTCTTT. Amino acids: CASSEVGWGAEAFF.